The T cell receptor beta chain under discussion was sequenced for a study of blood T cell repertoires in COVID-19. As for the study in general: Whether acute or convalescent, the COVID-19 samples came from the United States, Italy and Spain. PBMCs, B-cell-depleted T cells, or T cells provided the cDNA or gDNA that made up the material.

V was cut by 1 base and J by 4 bases, with 15 bases left in between. Looked up from germline, CDR1 is SGHNT and CDR2 is YYREEE (reference sequence). The CDR3 has 15 amino acids. Original data processing: How many nucleated cells were present was estimated from reference gene primer amplification. Method: immunoSEQ multiplex PCR; TCRdb's copy keeps in-frame clones and lacks some. V and J calls and clone size are as listed in that table; D and trimming were resolved from the DNA. The table has approximately 300,000 clones, around nine tenths seen once; the top ten hold more than 6%. One Seattle source followed patients from active infection through their disease course.

The sample taken for sequencing was peripheral blood. This TCR derives from a young woman with COVID-19, enrolled during active disease. This sequence joins TRBV5-4 and TRBJ2-7; D perhaps matches TRBD1 (6 bases). The CDR3: CASSLSLQGKYEQYF. CDR3 bases: TGTGCCAGCAGCTTGAGCCTCCAGGGGAAATACGAGCAGTACTTC. Full variable domain (remainder filled in from reference TRBV5-4 and TRBJ2-7): ETGVTQSPTHLIKTRGQQVTLRCSSQSGHNTVSWYQQALGQGPQFIFQYYREEENGRGNFPPRFSGLQFPNYSSELNVNALELDDSALYLCASSLSLQGKYEQYFGPGTRLTVT.